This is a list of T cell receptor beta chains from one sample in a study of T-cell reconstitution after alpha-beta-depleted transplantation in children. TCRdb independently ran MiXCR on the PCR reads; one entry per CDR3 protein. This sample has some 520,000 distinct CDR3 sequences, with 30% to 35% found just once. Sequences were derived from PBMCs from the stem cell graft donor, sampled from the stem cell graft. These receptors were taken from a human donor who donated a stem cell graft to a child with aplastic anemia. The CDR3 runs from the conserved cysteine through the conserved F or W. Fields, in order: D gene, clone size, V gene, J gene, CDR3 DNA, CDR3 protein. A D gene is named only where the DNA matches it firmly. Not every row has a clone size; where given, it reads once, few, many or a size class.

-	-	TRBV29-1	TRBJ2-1	TGCAGCGTTGCCGAGTTTCGCTCCTACAATGAGCAGTTCTTC	CSVAEFRSYNEQFF
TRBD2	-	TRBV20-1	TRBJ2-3	TGCAGTGCTGAAAAGCGGGAGGGCCAGGCAGATACGCAGTATTTT	CSAEKREGQADTQYF
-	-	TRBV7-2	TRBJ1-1	TGTGCCAGCAGCCTGGAGACAGCCATGAACACTGAAGCTTTCTTT	CASSLETAMNTEAFF
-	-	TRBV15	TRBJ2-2	TGTGCCACCAGCAGATTGATGGACGCCTGGAGGACGGAGCTGTTTTTT	CATSRLMDAWRTELFF
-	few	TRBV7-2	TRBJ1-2	TGTGCCAGCAGCGATCAAACAGGGAGCTATGGCTACACCTTC	CASSDQTGSYGYTF
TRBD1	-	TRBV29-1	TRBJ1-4	TGCAGCGTTCGACAGGGAGGTAATGAAAAACTGTTTTTT	CSVRQGGNEKLFF
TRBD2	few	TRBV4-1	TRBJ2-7	TGCGCCAGCAGCCAAGATACACGAAGCGGGAGCCCCTCCTACGAGCAGTACTTC	CASSQDTRSGSPSYEQYF
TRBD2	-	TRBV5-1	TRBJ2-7	TGCGCCAGCAGCCAGGGACTAGCGGGAGCAACCTACGAGCAGTACTTC	CASSQGLAGATYEQYF
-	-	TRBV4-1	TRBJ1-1	TGCGCCAGCAGCCAAGATGGGATCGAAGCTTTCTTT	CASSQDGIEAFF
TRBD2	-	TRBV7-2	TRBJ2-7	TGTGCCAGCAGATTTAACGGACTAGCGGCAAACTACGAGCAGTACTTC	CASRFNGLAANYEQYF
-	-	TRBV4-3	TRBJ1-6	TGCGCCAGCAGCAGGGACCAAGAAGGTTCACCCCTCCACTTT	CASSRDQEGSPLHF
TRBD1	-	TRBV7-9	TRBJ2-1	TGTGCCAGCAGCTTAGTATCGGAGACAGGGAACAATGAGCAGTTCTTC	CASSLVSETGNNEQFF
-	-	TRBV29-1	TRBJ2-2	TGCAGCGTTGAACGCTCCGGGGATAACACCGGGGAGCTGTTTTTT	CSVERSGDNTGELFF
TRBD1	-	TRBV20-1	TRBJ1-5	TGCAGTGCTAGGTCTTCCGACAGGGGCAATCAGCCCCAGCATTTT	CSARSSDRGNQPQHF
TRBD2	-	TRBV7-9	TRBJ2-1	TGTGCCAGCAGCACCACTAGCGGGAGTCTTAACAATGAGCAGTTCTTC	CASSTTSGSLNNEQFF
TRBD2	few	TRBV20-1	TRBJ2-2	TGCAGCGTAGGGACGGGAGGCACCGGGGAGCTGTTTTTT	CSVGTGGTGELFF
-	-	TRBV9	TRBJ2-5	TGTGCCAGCAGCGTAGGGGGGGGGCAAGGAGAGACCCAGTACTTC	CASSVGGGQGETQYF
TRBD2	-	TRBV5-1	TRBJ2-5	TGCGCCAGCAGCCCGGGACTAGCGGGAGGGGGGTATGCAGAAGAGACCCAGTACTTC	CASSPGLAGGGYAEETQYF
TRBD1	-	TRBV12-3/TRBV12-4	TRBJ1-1	TGTGCCAGCAGTCCGCTGGGACAGGGTATGAACACTGAAGCTTTCTTT	CASSPLGQGMNTEAFF
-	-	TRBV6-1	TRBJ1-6	TGTGCCAGCAGGGGGGGCAGGAAACATTCACCCCTCCACTTT	CASRGGRKHSPLHF
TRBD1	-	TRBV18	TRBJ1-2	TGTGCCAGCTCACCACCGGGACAGGGAGGATCCAACTATGGCTACACCTTC	CASSPPGQGGSNYGYTF
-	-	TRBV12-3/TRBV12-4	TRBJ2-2	TGTGCCAGCATCCCACAGATAACGAACACCGGGGAGCTGTTTTTT	CASIPQITNTGELFF
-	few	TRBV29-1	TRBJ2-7	TGCAGCGTTGAAGCAGACGGCTACGAGCAGTACTTC	CSVEADGYEQYF
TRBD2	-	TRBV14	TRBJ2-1	TGTGCCAGCAGCCAAGCCCCCGCTGCAGCGGGAGGGCGTAATGAGCAGTTCTTC	CASSQAPAAAGGRNEQFF
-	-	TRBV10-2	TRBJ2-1	TGCGCCAGCACGACTACCTACAATGAGCAGTTCTTC	CASTTTYNEQFF
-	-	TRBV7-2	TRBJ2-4	TGTGCCAGCAGCGCCCAGAGCGGGCCGAAAAACATTCAGTACTTC	CASSAQSGPKNIQYF
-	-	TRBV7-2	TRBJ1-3	TGTGCCAGCAGAAAGGCCGGGACCCGGACTGGAAACACCATATATTTT	CASRKAGTRTGNTIYF
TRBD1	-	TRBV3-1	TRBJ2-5	TGTGCCAGCAGCCGGACAGGAATCATCGGAGAGACCCAGTACTTC	CASSRTGIIGETQYF
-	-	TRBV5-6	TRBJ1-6	TGTGCCAGCAGCGAGGTTGCGAGTTCACCCCTCCACTTT	CASSEVASSPLHF
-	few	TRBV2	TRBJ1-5	TGTGCCAGCAGTGGGGCGCAGGTCAATCAGCCCCAGCATTTT	CASSGAQVNQPQHF
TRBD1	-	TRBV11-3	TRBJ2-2	TGTTCCAGCAGCTTGACAGGGGCTACCGGGGAGCTGTTTTTT	CSSSLTGATGELFF
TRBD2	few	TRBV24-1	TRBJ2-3	TGTGCCACCAGCGAGACTAGCGGAACAGATACGCAGTATTTT	CATSETSGTDTQYF
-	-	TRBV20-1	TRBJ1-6	TGCAGTGCTAGCCGGGCAGGATTTAATTCACCCCTCCACTTT	CSASRAGFNSPLHF
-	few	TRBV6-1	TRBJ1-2	TGTGCCAGCAGTGAGCTAGGCACCTCCTATGGCTACACCTTC	CASSELGTSYGYTF
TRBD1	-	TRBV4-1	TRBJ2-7	TGCGCCAGCAGCGGACAGGACAGGGACGAGCAGTACTTC	CASSGQDRDEQYF
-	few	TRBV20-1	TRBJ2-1	TGCAGGGGGTTGCCTATCGGTTACAATGAGCAGTTCTTC	CRGLPIGYNEQFF
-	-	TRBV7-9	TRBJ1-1	TGTGCCAGCACTTCGAGGGACGGAATGAACACTGAAGCTTTCTTT	CASTSRDGMNTEAFF
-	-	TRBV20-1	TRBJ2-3	TGCAGTGCTGGAAGAGAGGGGACAGATACGCAGTATTTT	CSAGREGTDTQYF
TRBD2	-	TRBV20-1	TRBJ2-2	TGCAGTGCTAGGGCACTAGCGGGAGGTCGGGAGCTGTTTTTT	CSARALAGGRELFF
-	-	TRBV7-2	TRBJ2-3	TGTGCCAGCAGCTTCGACCTCCTAGTTGGTACGCAGTATTTT	CASSFDLLVGTQYF
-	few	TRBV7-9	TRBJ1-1	TGTGCCAGCAGCTTAATCGACGGAGTGAACACTGAAGCTTTCTTT	CASSLIDGVNTEAFF
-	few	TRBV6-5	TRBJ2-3	TGTGCGAGCAGGGACTCCCACATAGATACGCAGTATTTT	CASRDSHIDTQYF
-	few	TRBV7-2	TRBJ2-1	TGTGCCAGCAGCTTGGGGCCTCCTGAGTACAATGAGCAGTTCTTC	CASSLGPPEYNEQFF
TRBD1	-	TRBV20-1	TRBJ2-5	TGCAGTGCTAGGGCCCAGGGGGTAGGAGAGACCCAGTACTTC	CSARAQGVGETQYF
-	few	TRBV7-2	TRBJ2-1	TGTGCCAGCAGCTTCCCTGGGACGGGCTCCTACAATGAGCAGTTCTTC	CASSFPGTGSYNEQFF
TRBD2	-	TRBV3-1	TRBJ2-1	TGTGCCAGCAGCGTGACTAGCGGGAGCAACAATGAGCAGTTCTTC	CASSVTSGSNNEQFF
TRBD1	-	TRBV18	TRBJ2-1	TGTGCCAGCTCACCAGTACCCGGGACAGTATCCCACAATGAGCAGTTCTTC	CASSPVPGTVSHNEQFF
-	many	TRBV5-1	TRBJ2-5	TGCGCCAGCAGCTTGGCCGGTAGCTCCGTCCCAGAGACCCAGTACTTC	CASSLAGSSVPETQYF
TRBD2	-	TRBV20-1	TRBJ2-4	TGCAGTGCTAGGGCCTATGTAGCGGGAGCGACCAAAAACATTCAGTACTTC	CSARAYVAGATKNIQYF
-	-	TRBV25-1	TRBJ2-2	TGTGCCAGCAGTGACGGGGGCAGGCTCACCGGGGAGCTGTTTTTT	CASSDGGRLTGELFF
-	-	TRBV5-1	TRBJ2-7	TGCGCCAGCAGCTATACTGACACCTACGAGCAGTACTTC	CASSYTDTYEQYF
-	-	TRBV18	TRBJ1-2	TGTGCCAGCTCACTGGGACCGGGTATTTATGGCTACACCTTC	CASSLGPGIYGYTF
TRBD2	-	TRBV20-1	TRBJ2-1	TGCAGTGCCCCGGGACTAGCGGGAGGGCTAGATGAGCAGTTCTTC	CSAPGLAGGLDEQFF
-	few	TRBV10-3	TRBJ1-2	TGTGCCATCAGTGAGCCAGCTTCCTCTAACTATGGCTACACCTTC	CAISEPASSNYGYTF
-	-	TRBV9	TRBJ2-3	TGTGCCAGCAGCGTAGGGGAGCTCATCACAGATACGCAGTATTTT	CASSVGELITDTQYF
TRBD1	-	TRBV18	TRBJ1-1	TGTGCCAGCTCACCACCGGTCAGGGGGTTGGGGACTGAAGCTTTCTTT	CASSPPVRGLGTEAFF
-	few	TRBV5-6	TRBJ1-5	TGTGCCAGCAGCTTTGGCAGGTTGAGCAATCAGCCCCAGCATTTT	CASSFGRLSNQPQHF
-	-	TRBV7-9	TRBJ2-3	TGTGCCAGCAGCCGGCGAGCGACAGGCCCGAACACAGATACGCAGTATTTT	CASSRRATGPNTDTQYF
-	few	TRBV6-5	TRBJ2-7	TGTGCCAGCAGTTACACATCGGAGGGGTCCTACGAGCAGTACTTC	CASSYTSEGSYEQYF